Shown below are 15 T cell receptor beta chains from a single sample sequenced in a study of T-cell memory formation after mild COVID-19. Each CDR3 protein is one row after TCRdb ran MiXCR on the 5' RACE reads. This table has roughly 140,000 distinct CDR3 sequences, around 15% appearing once. Sequenced input: PBMCs or a T cell subset sorted from them (not recorded which). The receptors were gathered from an adult woman who had mild COVID-19 (a few samples of this study predate the infection). Cell type and time point are not known.

As DNA, the CDR3 is TGTGCCAGCAGCCAAGACGCTAGCGGGGACGATACGCAGTATTTT. Residues: CASSQDASGDDTQYF. V and J are TRBV3-1 and TRBJ2-3; 9 nucleotides align to TRBD2. CDR1 LGHDT and CDR2 YNNKEL come from the germline V gene (reference sequence). The CDR3 loop spans 15 amino acids. The V segment lost 0 bases and the J segment 6 bases; nucleotides outside the gene matches: 4.

The chain has TRBV5-1 and TRBJ2-7, with a weak D call TRBD1 (6 bases). Germline V lookup: CDR1 SGHRS, CDR2 YFSETQ. The V and J ends lost 4 bases and 2 bases respectively, with 16 bases between them. The CDR3 is made up of 15 amino acids. CDR3 protein: CASSPGLDRAYEQYF. The CDR3 nucleotides are TGCGCCAGCAGCCCGGGCCTGGACAGAGCCTACGAGCAGTACTTC.

There are a few counts of this clonotype. The chain has TRBV12-3 or TRBV12-4 and TRBJ2-3, with 8 nucleotides matching TRBD2. With 7 bases clipped from V and 3 bases from J, the junction kept 9 bases outside the gene matches. The CDR3 extends over 15 amino acids. Here the CDR3 DNA reads TGTGCCAGCAACTCCGAGACTAGCGAGACAGATACGCAGTATTTT. It codes for CASNSETSETDTQYF.

The chain carries TRBV7-8 and TRBJ2-3, with TRBD1 as a possible D gene (5 bases). Trimming stripped 5 bases from V and 2 bases from J, with 23 bases between. The CDR3 totals 18 residues. CDR1 and CDR2 (germline): SGHVS, FQNEAQ. As DNA, the CDR3 is TGTGCCAGCAGCACTACGAGAGTGACAGTCAACCTCACAGATACGCAGTATTTT. Encoded protein: CASSTTRVTVNLTDTQYF.

The chain couples TRBV9 to TRBJ2-2; D uncertain. Germline V gene data show CDR1 as SGDLS and CDR2 as YYNGEE. V lost 2 bases and J 7 bases, leaving 9 bases between the germline ends. The CDR3 is 13 amino acids. The CDR3 spells CASSVMDVGELFF. In DNA form, the CDR3 reads TGTGCCAGCAGCGTCATGGACGTCGGGGAGCTGTTTTTT.

This clonotype was observed a handful of times. The chain carries TRBV5-6 and TRBJ2-3; TRBD1 aligns across 8 bases. Trimming at V came to 4 bases and at J to 2 bases, leaving 6 bases not matched to a gene. This CDR3 has 15 residues. Germline assignment: CDR1 SGHDT and CDR2 YYEEEE. CDR3 DNA sequence: TGTGCCAGCAGCGAGGGACAGGATCACACAGATACGCAGTATTTT. This translates into CASSEGQDHTDTQYF.

This clonotype was recorded a few times. The genes are TRBV7-9 and TRBJ2-7; D is undetermined. The ends were cut back, 1 base at V and 5 bases at J, with 12 bases in the middle. CDR3 size: 14 residues. The germline gives CDR1 SEHNR, CDR2 FQNEAQ (reference sequence). This chain's CDR3 is CASSLVGEIHEQYF. The CDR3 DNA sequence: TGTGCCAGCAGCTTAGTGGGTGAAATCCACGAGCAGTACTTC.

In its sample, this clonotype was seen many times. The chain combines TRBV12-3 or TRBV12-4 with TRBJ1-1; TRBD1 agrees at 7 bases. The CDR3 length is 14 residues. After removal of 6 bases from V and 0 bases from J, the junction contained 4 bases not matched to a gene. Written as DNA, the CDR3 is TGTGCCAGCAGACAGGGACAGATGAACACTGAAGCTTTCTTT. Protein: CASRQGQMNTEAFF.

This chain connects TRBV3-1 to TRBJ2-3; D is perhaps TRBD2 (5 bases). V lost 0 bases, J lost 0 bases, and 16 bases lay in between. Germline V gene data show CDR1 as LGHDT and CDR2 as YNNKEL (reference sequence). The CDR3 spans 18 residues. The CDR3 DNA sequence: TGTGCCAGCAGCCAAGAACTGATGAGAGCGGACAGCACAGATACGCAGTATTTT. Translated: CASSQELMRADSTDTQYF.

The table lists this clonotype with a count of one. This sequence joins TRBV4-3 and TRBJ2-7; 14 nucleotides agree with TRBD2. The length of the CDR3 is 17 residues. V shed 1 base, J shed 2 bases, and the junction held 4 bases outside the gene matches. Germline CDR1 LGHNA, CDR2 YSLEER. The CDR3 DNA is TGCGCCAGCAGCCAAGCGGAGACTAGCGGGAGGGCCTACGAGCAGTACTTC. It encodes CASSQAETSGRAYEQYF.

The CDR3 spells CASSPRQGAGTDTQYF. The DNA of the CDR3 is TGTGCCAGCAGCCCGCGACAGGGGGCAGGAACAGATACGCAGTATTTT. This chain connects TRBV3-1 to TRBJ2-3; TRBD1 matches at 10 bases. V lost 4 bases and J lost 3; bases outside the gene matches: 7. CDR1 is LGHDT and CDR2 is YNNKEL in the germline V gene (reference sequence). This CDR3 contains 16 residues.

This chain joins TRBV24-1 and TRBJ2-2; 9 nucleotides match TRBD1. The CDR3 has 16 residues. Germline V lookup: CDR1 KGHDR, CDR2 SFDVKD. With 4 bases clipped from V and 5 bases from J, the junction kept 7 bases outside the gene matches. As DNA, the CDR3 is TGTGCCACCAGTGAGTCTCCGGGACAGGGAACCGGGGAGCTGTTTTTT. As protein: CATSESPGQGTGELFF.

This clonotype was seen repeatedly, ten times or more. The gene calls are TRBV6-5 and TRBJ1-1; 10 bases line up with TRBD1. The V and J ends lost 5 bases and 4 bases, in that order; junction bases with no gene match: 10. The V gene's germline CDR1 is MNHEY and CDR2 SVGAGI. The CDR3 is 16 residues long. CDR3 loop: CASSPTPDRGGTEAFF. Here the CDR3 DNA reads TGTGCCAGCAGTCCGACCCCGGACAGGGGGGGCACTGAAGCTTTCTTT.

The sample holds a few counts of this clonotype. The chain links TRBV7-9 to TRBJ1-2, with D possibly matching TRBD1 (6 bases). Deletions cut 5 bases from V and 6 bases from J, with 13 bases between. This CDR3 comprises 13 residues. Germline CDR1 reads SEHNR; CDR2 reads FQNEAQ (reference sequence). Here the CDR3 reads CASSPSNRDGYTF. The CDR3 bases are TGTGCCAGCAGCCCCAGCAACAGGGATGGCTACACCTTC.

Here the CDR3 DNA reads TGTGCCAGCAGCCTTGAGGAGATTTTGAACACTGAAGCTTTCTTT. Amino acids: CASSLEEILNTEAFF. The rearrangement joins TRBV12-3 or TRBV12-4 to TRBJ1-1, with D unresolved. This CDR3 comprises 15 residues. Trimming removed 6 bases from V and 0 bases from J, with 14 bases in between.